Each of the 17 T cell receptor beta chains below was sequenced from the same sample in a study of immune characterization of retroperitoneal liposarcoma. MiXCR, run by TCRdb on the PCR reads, gives a single entry per CDR3 protein. The sample shows 4,000 to 4,500 distinct CDR3 sequences, about 33% of them seen only once. What was sequenced was tumor tissue. These receptors were obtained from a male donor with retroperitoneal liposarcoma.

The V and J genes are TRBV6-4 and TRBJ2-3; 8 bases are a match to TRBD2. The CDR3 consists of 13 residues. The V segment lost 5 bases and the J segment 4 bases; nucleotides outside the gene matches: 2. From germline, CDR1 is MRHNA and CDR2 SNTAGT. The CDR3 DNA reads TGTGCCAGCAGTAGGACTAGCCCAGATACGCAGTATTTT. As protein: CASSRTSPDTQYF.

This sequence joins TRBV6-1 and TRBJ1-1; no reliable D call. Trimming left V 6 bases short and J 4 bases short, with 9 bases between. Germline V gene lookup returns CDR1 MNHNS and CDR2 SASEGT. The CDR3 length is 12 residues. The CDR3 reads CASSTDFTEAFF. Written as DNA, the CDR3 is TGTGCCAGCAGCACGGACTTCACTGAAGCTTTCTTT.

The V gene is TRBV6-1, the J gene TRBJ2-4; the D gene is possibly TRBD1 (6 bases). In germline, CDR1 is MNHNS, CDR2 SASEGT. Between the trimmed V and J ends, which lost 6 bases and 9 bases, there was a span of 12 bases. The CDR3 extends over 12 amino acids. CDR3 coding DNA: TGTGCCAGCAGGAACAGGGTGGGCATTCAGTACTTC. This translates into CASRNRVGIQYF.

This clonotype appeared many times. The rearrangement uses TRBV6-1 and TRBJ1-1; 7 bases line up with TRBD1. The length of the CDR3 is 13 residues. CDR1 is MNHNS, CDR2 SASEGT, per germline. Germline trimming cut 6 bases from V and 4 bases from J; bases unmatched to any gene: 5. For the CDR3, the DNA is TGTGCCAGCAGCTACAGGGGTAGCACTGAAGCTTTCTTT. Translating gives CASSYRGSTEAFF.

The CDR3 region is CASSTGVYTEAFF. CDR3 coding DNA: TGTGCCAGCAGTACGGGGGTTTACACTGAAGCTTTCTTT. V and J are TRBV6-1 and TRBJ1-1; possibly TRBD1 for D (5 bases). The CDR3 totals 13 residues. CDR1 MNHNS and CDR2 SASEGT come from the germline V gene. Between the trimmed V and J ends, which lost 5 bases and 3 bases, there was a span of 10 bases.

This clonotype showed up many times. The chain joins TRBV7-8 to TRBJ2-1; 10 nucleotides line up with TRBD1. The better agreement between TRBJ2-7 and the DNA end casts doubt on the J call. CDR3 length equals 13 residues. Looked up from germline, CDR1 is SGHVS and CDR2 is FQNEAQ. The CDR3 loop reads CASFGTGAYEQYF. The DNA of the CDR3 is TGTGCCAGCTTCGGGACAGGGGCCTACGAGCAGTACTTC.

This clonotype rates as large. J is TRBJ2-2 and V is TRBV6-1; D uncertain. CDR3 length: 15 residues. The V gene's germline CDR1 is MNHNS and CDR2 SASEGT. V lost 2 bases and J 3 bases, leaving 10 bases between the germline ends. The CDR3 nucleotides read TGTGCCAGCAGTGAAACCGTAGTGGACACCGGGGAGCTGTTTTTT. It translates to CASSETVVDTGELFF.

A few counts support this clonotype. The J gene is TRBJ2-1, the V gene TRBV5-1, with D possibly being TRBD1 (6 bases). The CDR3 length is 18 residues. From germline, CDR1 is SGHRS and CDR2 YFSETQ. V lost 4 bases to trimming and J lost 4 bases, with 24 bases between them. The CDR3 bases are TGCGCCAGCAGCACAACAGGGCCCGAGGTTTTGCCGTACAATGAGCAGTTCTTC. Protein: CASSTTGPEVLPYNEQFF.

This chain joins TRBV7-2 and TRBJ2-2; tentative D call: TRBD1 (5 bases). The CDR3 runs to 15 residues. Per the germline V gene, CDR1 is SGHTA and CDR2 is FQGNSA. Deletions cut 2 bases from V and 4 bases from J, with 11 bases between. The CDR3, as DNA: TGTGCCAGCAGCTTAAGCAGGGTGGGCACCGGGGAGCTGTTTTTT. Protein: CASSLSRVGTGELFF. The full variable domain, in which reference TRBV7-2 and TRBJ2-2 provide the parts outside the CDR3, is GAGVSQSPSNKVTEKGKDVELRCDPISGHTALYWYRQSLGQGLEFLIYFQGNSAPDKSGLPSDRFSAERTGGSVSTLTIQRTQQEDSAVYLCASSLSRVGTGELFFGEGSRLTVL.

The chain links TRBV12-3 or TRBV12-4 to TRBJ2-3; the match to TRBD2 covers 8 bases. The CDR3 has 16 amino acids. With 2 bases clipped from V and 4 bases from J, the junction kept 8 bases outside the gene matches. CDR3 bases: TGTGCCAGCAGTTTATTAGGGACTAGGGGGGCAGATACGCAGTATTTT. Its protein product is CASSLLGTRGADTQYF.

This chain joins TRBV12-3 or TRBV12-4 and TRBJ2-1, with D perhaps given as TRBD1 or TRBD2 (5 bases each). The J call may be incorrect, as the DNA end agrees better with TRBJ2-5. The CDR3 totals 13 residues. The CDR3: CASSLAGTETQYF. CDR3 bases: TGTGCCAGCAGTTTAGCTGGGACAGAGACCCAGTACTTC.

This chain joins TRBV6-6 and TRBJ2-2; 7 bases align to TRBD1. With 0 bases clipped from V and 8 bases from J, the junction kept 3 bases outside the gene matches. The CDR3 spans 14 residues. Germline V gene lookup returns CDR1 MNHNY and CDR2 SVGAGI (reference sequence). CDR3 bases: TGTGCCAGCAGTTACTCGAGGGGGCGGGGGGAGCTGTTTTTT. Its protein is CASSYSRGRGELFF.

The chain employs TRBV6-1 and TRBJ1-6, with TRBD1 matching 7 bases. Germline CDR1 and CDR2: MNHNS and SASEGT. The CDR3 totals 16 residues. The V gene end was trimmed by 4 bases and the J gene end by 0 bases; junction bases not matched to a gene: 3. CDR3 amino acids: CASSGDSSSYNSPLHF. The CDR3 nucleotides are TGTGCCAGCAGTGGGGACAGTAGCTCCTATAATTCACCCCTCCACTTT.

Judged by abundance, this clonotype is medium-sized. The gene calls are TRBV6-6 and TRBJ2-2; D might be TRBD2 (5 bases). Trimming pared 2 bases from V and 1 base from J, leaving 14 bases between. Germline loops: CDR1 MNHNY, CDR2 SVGAGI (reference sequence). The length of the CDR3 is 17 residues. The CDR3 bases are TGTGCCAGCAGTTACGAGGGTAGGGAGCTGAACACCGGGGAGCTGTTTTTT. Translating gives CASSYEGRELNTGELFF.

This chain links TRBV6-1 with TRBJ2-1; D is unclear. The CDR3 is 15 amino acids. CDR1 and CDR2 (germline): MNHNS, SASEGT. V was cut by 4 bases and J by 5 bases, with 15 bases left in between. CDR3 sequence reads: CASSVREGLNNEQFF. CDR3 DNA sequence: TGTGCCAGCAGTGTACGTGAAGGCCTAAACAATGAGCAGTTCTTC.

This clonotype ranks as large (0.1 to 1%). J is TRBJ2-2 and V is TRBV7-2, with unresolved D. Germline CDR1 reads SGHTA; CDR2 reads FQGNSA. Between the trimmed V and J ends, which lost 9 bases and 0 bases, there was a span of 8 bases. This CDR3 has 13 amino acids. The CDR3 DNA sequence: TGTGCCAGAGACTCACCGAACACCGGGGAGCTGTTTTTT. This codes for CARDSPNTGELFF.

This clonotype was detected once. The CDR3: CATTSGGPNEQFF. CDR3 sequence (DNA): TGTGCTACGACTAGCGGGGGGCCCAATGAGCAGTTCTTC. The chain uses TRBV6-1 and TRBJ2-1, with 13 nucleotides matching TRBD2. CDR1 and CDR2 from the germline V gene are MNHNS and SASEGT. The CDR3 loop spans 13 amino acids.